The rows below give T cell receptor beta chains drawn from one sample of a study of cytomegalovirus exposure and HLA in healthy donors. Repertoires were generated with immunoSEQ multiplex PCR, while TCRdb's copy carries only in-frame clones and drops some. The repertoire holds 65,000 to 85,000 clones, with approximately 84% as singletons. Sequenced input: PBMCs. The receptors come from a woman aged 50 to 65 in good health and CMV-seronegative. The CDR3 runs from the conserved cysteine through the conserved F or W. The D gene is left open where the match is weak. Clone size, where shown, is once, few, many, or a class for clones that have expanded.

TRBD2,TRBJ2-7,TRBV11-2,.,13,CASSLASGFEQYF,TGTGCCAGCAGCTTAGCTAGCGGATTCGAGCAGTACTTC
.,TRBJ2-7,TRBV7-8,.,15,CASSLGSTSSYEQYF,TGTGCCAGCAGCCTCGGGAGTACAAGCTCCTACGAGCAGTACTTC
TRBD2,TRBJ2-7,TRBV27,.,15,CASSISGSADYEQYF,TGTGCCAGCAGTATTAGCGGGAGCGCAGATTACGAGCAGTACTTC
TRBD1,TRBJ1-2,TRBV27,.,14,CASSFGTGVGGYTF,TGTGCCAGCAGTTTCGGGACAGGGGTGGGTGGCTACACCTTC
.,TRBJ2-1,TRBV7-3,.,13,CASSEMSGIEQFF,TGTGCCAGCAGCGAGATGTCGGGGATTGAGCAGTTCTTC
TRBD1,TRBJ1-1,TRBV6-6,.,14,CASSFRGRDTEAFF,TGTGCCAGCAGTTTCAGGGGGCGGGATACTGAAGCTTTCTTT
TRBD1,TRBJ1-3,TRBV4-1,.,17,CASSQGIGDRVGNTIYF,TGCGCCAGCAGCCAGGGGATCGGGGACAGGGTCGGAAACACCATATATTTT
.,TRBJ1-5,TRBV10-2,.,13,CASSDLSNQPQHF,TGCGCCAGCAGTGATCTAAGCAATCAGCCCCAGCATTTT
.,TRBJ2-7,TRBV6-1,.,11,CATRGGREQYF,TGTGCCACCAGGGGGGGACGCGAGCAGTACTTC
TRBD2,TRBJ2-7,TRBV6-5,.,15,CASSSTSGRFMEQYF,TGTGCCAGCAGTTCGACTAGCGGGAGATTTATGGAGCAGTACTTC
TRBD2,TRBJ2-3,TRBV30,.,20,CAWSVLEGLAGGSSTDTQYF,TGTGCCTGGAGTGTACTGGAGGGACTAGCGGGGGGTAGTAGCACAGATACGCAGTATTTT
TRBD1,TRBJ2-3,TRBV9,.,17,CASSLGKGAGGTDTQYF,TGTGCCAGCAGCCTAGGGAAGGGGGCAGGAGGAACAGATACGCAGTATTTT
.,TRBJ1-5,TRBV14,.,13,CASSPGSNQPQHF,TGTGCCAGCAGCCCGGGAAGCAATCAGCCCCAGCATTTT
.,TRBJ2-1,TRBV15,.,14,CATSREARSNEQFF,TGTGCCACCAGCAGAGAAGCTAGAAGCAATGAGCAGTTCTTC
.,TRBJ2-2,TRBV29-1,.,15,CSVEFDSPNTGELFF,TGCAGCGTTGAGTTCGACAGTCCGAACACCGGGGAGCTGTTTTTT
.,TRBJ2-1,TRBV4-1,.,13,CASSQAGGNEQFF,TGCGCCAGCAGCCAAGCCGGAGGGAATGAGCAGTTCTTC
TRBD1,TRBJ1-1,TRBV4-2,.,16,CASSQDSAGGRTEAFF,TGTGCCAGCAGCCAAGATTCCGCAGGGGGAAGGACTGAAGCTTTCTTT
TRBD2,TRBJ2-5,TRBV15,.,14,CATSRVGGAETQYF,TGTGCCACCAGCAGAGTGGGAGGGGCGGAGACCCAGTACTTC
.,TRBJ2-3,TRBV4-2,once,14,CASSQSEFTDTQYF,TGTGCCAGCAGCCAAAGCGAATTCACAGATACGCAGTATTTT
.,TRBJ1-5,TRBV10-3,.,15,CAISGRGSGNQPQHF,TGTGCCATCAGCGGACGGGGGTCGGGCAATCAGCCCCAGCATTTT
.,TRBJ2-5,TRBV13,.,17,CASSLVDLKNREETQYF,TGTGCCAGCAGCCTAGTGGACCTCAAAAACAGGGAAGAGACCCAGTACTTC
TRBD1,TRBJ2-2,TRBV2,.,18,CASSWDRGLPANTGELFF,TGTGCCAGCAGTTGGGACAGGGGGCTCCCAGCGAACACCGGGGAGCTGTTTTTT
TRBD1,TRBJ2-7,TRBV2,.,14,CASTPDRLSGEQYF,TGTGCCAGCACTCCGGACAGGTTGAGTGGCGAGCAGTACTTC
.,TRBJ2-7,TRBV7-9,.,14,CASSLGTDPYEQYF,TGTGCCAGCAGCTTAGGGACAGATCCCTACGAGCAGTACTTC
TRBD1,TRBJ2-3,TRBV4-2,medium-sized,15,CASSQRTGPTDTQYF,TGTGCCAGCAGCCAACGGACAGGGCCCACAGATACGCAGTATTTT
.,TRBJ2-7,TRBV15,.,14,CATSEIRSSYEQYF,TGTGCCACCAGCGAGATACGGTCCTCCTACGAGCAGTACTTC
.,TRBJ1-5,TRBV30,.,15,CAWSPSGQFNQPQHF,TGTGCCTGGAGTCCTTCCGGACAATTCAATCAGCCCCAGCATTTT
.,TRBJ2-1,TRBV7-8,.,17,CASSAPGTPLIYNEQFF,TGTGCCAGCAGCGCCCCCGGGACACCTCTCATCTACAATGAGCAGTTCTTC
TRBD2,TRBJ2-3,TRBV5-4,.,15,CASSTRLALTDTQYF,TGTGCCAGCAGCACCCGACTAGCTCTCACAGATACGCAGTATTTT
TRBD1,TRBJ1-5,TRBV28,.,15,CASSSTDRGHQPQHF,TGTGCCAGCAGTTCAACGGACAGGGGTCATCAGCCCCAGCATTTT
TRBD2,TRBJ2-7,TRBV6-5,.,12,CSASGPNYEQYF,TGTTCAGCTAGCGGACCGAACTACGAGCAGTACTTC
TRBD1,TRBJ1-2,TRBV12-5,.,14,CASGLEQGNYGYTF,TGTGCTAGTGGTTTGGAACAGGGGAACTATGGCTACACCTTC